This T cell receptor beta chain was documented in a study of blood T cell repertoires in COVID-19 (dated by TCRdb to 2018 to 2020). For the study in its entirety: Collaborator samples came from the United States, Italy and Spain and covered acute and convalescent phases of COVID-19. The material from the prospective study consisted of cDNA or gDNA derived from T cells, B-cell-depleted T cells, or PBMCs. Subjects who had been exposed to COVID-19, were actively infected with it, or had recovered from it provided the deeply sampled blood TCRbeta repertoires that made up the dataset. The repertoires were released in a freely available public database intended as a resource for research on the immune response to SARS-CoV-2. Samples came from the ongoing ImmuneRACE study (first 160 participants) plus 1,254 subjects from 6 global collaborators. The sample metadata nearly always contained a de-identified subject ID, COVID-19 status, age in years and sex. Where HLA class I and class II types were available, the types were taken from metadata supplied by the sample provider, not from assay-based typing. The full study reports these points: The amount of clinical and demographic metadata varied by source and participant and was provided uncurated.

Details on this clone: Its antigen has not been determined. Per-nucleotide qualities are absent, and no much larger clonotype sits a single base away.

In Seattle, one collaborating source enrolled patients while the infection was active and tracked those patients longitudinally over the course of disease. Collaborating institutions collected whole blood in K2EDTA tubes following their own protocols. For TCRbeta analysis, collaborator samples were shipped as frozen whole blood, as isolated PBMCs, or as DNA extracted from either sample type. The CDR3 has 14 amino acids, counting the end cysteine and phenylalanine. The kept DNA is CDR3 alone, 42 bases in frame from the first base. Here V drops 3 bases and J drops 4 bases, and the junction holds 5 bases not matched to any gene. CDR1 and CDR2 are drawn from the germline V gene: ENHRY, SYGVKD. TCRbeta CDR3 regions were amplified from genomic DNA using the immunoSEQ Assay, a bias-controlled multiplex PCR. As for the authors' bioinformatics: Within the assay, amplification of reference gene primers was used to estimate how many nucleated cells each sample contained. To quantify the absolute abundance of each unique TCRbeta CDR3 rearrangement, sequence reads were collapsed and filtered. Productive Simpson clonality was computed per sample as the square root of Simpson's diversity index over productive rearrangements. TCRdb mirrors the immuneACCESS table, restricted to in-frame sequences. Some clones are absent from its copies; in checked studies, under half trace to an unresolved V gene, and the reason for the others is unknown. The V and J calls and clone size come from that table; D and trimming were worked out from the DNA. This sample is represented by fewer than 450,000 clones; approximately 89% of them were singletons. The ten largest clones add up to roughly 12% of the sample.

Sequencing used peripheral blood. The clonotype was recovered from a woman between 50 and 59 years old with COVID-19, enrolled during active disease. The rearrangement joined TRBV10-3 to TRBJ1-1; 7 junctional bases match TRBD1. The sequenced DNA is TGTGCCATCAGTGAAATAGGGGGCGGCACTGAAGCTTTCTTT. It specifies CAISEIGGGTEAFF.